This T cell receptor (beta chain) is from a study of blood T cell repertoires in COVID-19. Study-level information: Some COVID-19 samples were acute and others convalescent; all came from the United States, Italy and Spain. The analysed material was cDNA or gDNA that came from T cells, B-cell-depleted T cells, or PBMCs.

Authors' methods: Reference gene primer amplification in the assay estimated nucleated cell counts. Profiling relied on immunoSEQ multiplex PCR, and the TCRdb table lists in-frame clones only, not all of them. D and trimming come from the DNA, and the V and J calls and clone size come from that table. This sample has about 130,000 clones, with approximately 90% found just once. Followed over time, Seattle patients had been enrolled while infection was active. The CDR3 is 12 amino acids. V lost 6 bases and J lost 2, with 8 bases in between. The V call is TRBV12-3 or TRBV12-4, the J call TRBJ2-7; D is unclear. The sample comprised peripheral blood. This TCR was recovered from a man in his fifties or sixties with COVID-19, enrolled during active disease. As DNA, the CDR3 is TGTGCCAGCAGCAAGAAGCCCTACGAGCAGTACTTC. Residues: CASSKKPYEQYF.